This TCR beta chain was captured by sequencing in a study of T cells in Graves' hyperthyroidism and ophthalmopathy. Germline V gene lookup returns CDR1 SNHLY and CDR2 FYNNEI. The CDR3 runs 14 residues. Trimming pared 8 bases from V and 3 bases from J, leaving 17 bases between. RNA transcripts were the template for amplifying TCR beta CDR3 regions. Carried out on the TCR CDR3, a first-round RT-PCR used the HTBI primer set. TCRdb recomputed calls from the multiplex PCR reads with MiXCR, one row per CDR3 protein. Altogether some 440,000 distinct CDR3 sequences are present, roughly 14% being singletons, with the ten largest covering around an eighth. The PBMCs studied were ones that came from about 10 ml fresh peripheral blood. This clonotype was seen ten or more times.

The clonotype comes from a woman aged 18-35 years with Graves' hyperthyroidism. Sequences were obtained from blood. This sequence joins TRBV2 and TRBJ2-7; D perhaps matches TRBD2 (5 bases). CDR3 residues: CASRGGGYDYEQYF. DNA of the CDR3: TGTGCCAGCCGTGGAGGCGGCTACGACTACGAGCAGTACTTC.